This T cell receptor (beta chain) was captured by sequencing in a study of blood T cell repertoires in COVID-19. Looking at the study overall: Italy, Spain and the United States were the sources of the convalescent and acute COVID-19 samples. Sources were T cells, B-cell-depleted T cells, or PBMCs; the material itself was cDNA or gDNA.

The ends lost 4 bases at V and 3 bases at J; junction bases unmatched: 12. Germline loops: CDR1 SGHNT, CDR2 YYREEE (reference sequence). This CDR3 has 16 residues. As handled by the study authors: Reference gene primers were amplified, and this amplification served to estimate nucleated cell counts. Method: immunoSEQ multiplex PCR; TCRdb's copy keeps in-frame clones and lacks some. That table gives V, J and clone size, and the DNA gave D and trimming. This sample has 250,000 to 300,000 clones; 81% occur once, and the top ten carry over 2.5%. This receptor was identified in a woman in her sixties with active or convalescent COVID-19. The chain carries TRBV5-4 and TRBJ2-5, with TRBD2 identical over 7 bases. The sample taken for sequencing was peripheral blood. CDR3 bases: TGTGCCAGCAGCCTGGGGAAAGGACTAGTAAAAGAGACCCAGTACTTC. Amino acids: CASSLGKGLVKETQYF.